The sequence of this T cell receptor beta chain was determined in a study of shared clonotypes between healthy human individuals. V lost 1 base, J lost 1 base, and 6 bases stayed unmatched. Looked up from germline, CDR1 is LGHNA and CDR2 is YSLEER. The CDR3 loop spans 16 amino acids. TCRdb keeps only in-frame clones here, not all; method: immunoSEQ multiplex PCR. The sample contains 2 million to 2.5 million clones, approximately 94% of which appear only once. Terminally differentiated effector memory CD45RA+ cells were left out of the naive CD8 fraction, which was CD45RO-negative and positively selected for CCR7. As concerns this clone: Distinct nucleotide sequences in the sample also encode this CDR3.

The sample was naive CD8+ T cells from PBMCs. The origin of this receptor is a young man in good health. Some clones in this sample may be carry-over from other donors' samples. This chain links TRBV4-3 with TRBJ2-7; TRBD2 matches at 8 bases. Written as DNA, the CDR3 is TGCGCCAGCAGCCAAGGAACTAGCGGCTCGTCCTACGAGCAGTACTTC. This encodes CASSQGTSGSSYEQYF.